This T cell receptor beta chain was documented in a study of cytomegalovirus exposure and HLA in healthy donors. Study conclusions and caveats: For presence/absence analyses, sequencing depth was assumed to be roughly uniform across donors. An analysis done earlier found most TCR beta V segments productive about 87% or about 30% of the time. Relative to the approximately 630-donor mean, N-insertions were reportedly fewer in an Asian-associated ancestry cluster in a later analysis.

Primers for the PCR totalled 60 Vbeta and 13 Jbeta. In the original processing: Roughly 11 million of the roughly 80 million unique TCR beta chains counted in a later analysis were shared. This table comes from immunoSEQ multiplex PCR, and its TCRdb copy is limited to in-frame clones, with some not included. V, J and clone size reflect that table, while D and trimming were determined from the DNA. The data show 120,000 to 150,000 clones, roughly 80% seen once. A word on this clone: The antigen remains unidentified.

This CDR3 has 14 residues. Germline lookup yields CDR1 MNHEY and CDR2 SVGAGI. V was shortened by 0 bases and J by 7 bases, with 10 bases between the two germline ends. The chain uses TRBV6-5 and TRBJ1-5; D is unresolved. The sequencing input was PBMCs. This TCR was sampled from a female donor in good health and CMV-seronegative. The chain's CDR3 is CASSYSRLSQPQHF. As DNA, the CDR3 is TGTGCCAGCAGTTACTCGAGGCTGTCCCAGCCCCAGCATTTT.